This T cell receptor beta chain was captured by sequencing in a study of post-analysis software for immune sequencing data (dated by TCRdb to between 2014 and 2017). About the study as a whole: Disease courses on record covered relapsing-remitting, secondary progressive and progressive-relapsing multiple sclerosis, though some patients had no subtype annotation. Patient repertoires were compared against about a dozen previously published healthy control repertoires from donors aged about 6 to 27 years. A subset of samples was prepared in parallel using single-end sample barcoding, then pooled and co-amplified after Illumina adapter ligation.

Points the paper makes about the study in general: Normalized Chao1 diversity was significantly lower in multiple sclerosis patients than controls, suggesting substantial peripheral T-cell clonal expansion. Direct clustering with F measure revealed strong co-clustering of samples prepared in the same batch, which led to a batch-effect correction. Significantly higher frequencies in patients than in controls were found for several TRBV segments, including TRBV5-6, TRBV5-1 and TRBV20-1. The control group was slightly older than the multiple sclerosis patient group.

Library method: PCR. Reads for this sample came from an Illumina HiSeq 2500. To reduce PCR and sequencing biases, unique molecular identifiers were built into the TCR beta cDNA libraries. Approximately 500,000 cDNA molecules were obtained for every 1 to 10 million input T cells, so each molecule roughly corresponded to one T cell. Patient libraries were prepared and sequenced with the same protocol used for the earlier healthy control dataset. Within a given batch, samples were prepared together, multiplexed and sequenced on the same HiSeq lane. Processing in the source paper ran as follows. Raw barcoded reads were processed with MIGEC, and single-read molecular identifier groups were discarded before consensus assembly and CDR3 extraction. VDJtools was used for post-analysis of the clonotype tables, with diversity normalized by down-sampling every dataset to the smallest sample size. Repertoire overlap clustering matched CDR3 amino acid but not nucleotide sequences to correct batch-related cross-sample contamination. The public sequencing data were trimmed at Q25 with fastp and processed into clonotypes with MiXCR by TCRdb, which kept only in-frame beta chains. Every entry covers one CDR3 protein and lists the most common genes and DNA from its rows. TCRdb, not the original authors, processed these V and J calls. The sample records fewer than 850,000 distinct CDR3 sequences, under 60% of which are singletons. The ten largest account for approximately 5% of the sample.

TCR beta repertoires were profiled from peripheral blood of about a dozen young patients with multiple sclerosis to demonstrate the VDJtools post-analysis software. The multiple sclerosis patients were children and adolescents between roughly 6 and 16 years of age. Including the terminal cysteine and phenylalanine, the CDR3 comprises 15 residues. Of all the DNA, just the CDR3 is kept, 45 bases in frame from base 1. Compared with germline, V lacks 7 bases and J lacks 5 bases; bases without a gene match: 10. This clonotype was observed a few times. Its antigen specificity is not known. No clone much larger than this one lies a single base away; base qualities are absent.

The source is a girl aged 10 to 17 with multiple sclerosis. Sequencing input: blood. This chain joins TRBV12-3 or TRBV12-4 to TRBJ2-2; the junction holds 7 bases that match TRBD2. The CDR3 amino acid sequence is: CASTNWGGRTGELFF. The DNA sequence follows: TGTGCCAGCACCAACTGGGGGGGTCGGACCGGGGAGCTGTTTTTT.